This T cell receptor beta chain is from a study of vaccination and CD4 T cells after COVID-19. Treatment defined: roughly 10-day PBMC culture with coronavirus spike peptide pools or control peptides (ViraFEST assay). During the years 2011-2018, before the COVID-19 pandemic, the unexposed donor's CD4+ T cells were collected. PBMCs, plated at 2 million to 2.5 million per well, were grown in the presence of 10 IU/ml IL-2 and roughly 9.6 ug/ml peptide pools. The CDR3 sequence is 16 residues long. Germline V gene sequence: CDR1 LNHDA, CDR2 SQIVND (reference sequence). V shed 3 bases, J shed 0 bases, and the junction held 5 bases outside the gene matches. Sequenced with the Oncomine TCR Beta short-read assay was DNA taken from cultured CD4+ T cells. MiXCR was run by TCRdb on the PCR reads, yielding one entry per CDR3 protein. The table lists about 7,800 distinct CDR3 sequences, around two fifths of them singletons.

In this sample, this clonotype turned up once. The antigen remains undetermined. Sample: CD4+ T cells from blood, cultured in vitro. The chain has TRBV19 and TRBJ2-4; 7 bases align to TRBD2. This receptor was taken from a human donor in good health. CDR3 coding DNA: TGTGCCAGTAGTATTTTCTCTAGCGGAGCCAAAAACATTCAGTACTTC. Residues: CASSIFSSGAKNIQYF.